Below are 22 T cell receptor beta chains sequenced from a single sample in a study of vaccination effects on CD4 cells after COVID-19. Before any sequencing was done, the ViraFEST assay used viral peptide pools to expand antigen-specific CD4+ T cells. Cultured cells yielded isolated CD4+ T cells after 10 days. None of the vaccinated had previously contracted SARS-CoV-2, and their nucleocapsid antibodies tested negative. Antigens for these TCRs are unknown. Profiling relied on immunoSEQ multiplex PCR, and the TCRdb table lists in-frame clones only, not all of them. The data show about 21,000 clones, with more than 65% seen just once and approximately 26% held by the top ten. This sample comprised CD4+ T cells from PBMCs cultured with HCoV-NL63 spike peptides, obtained before COVID-19 vaccination. Receptor source: a human donor who received a COVID-19 vaccine.

The rearrangement uses TRBV5-4 and TRBJ2-1; 15 nucleotides agree with TRBD2. The V gene's germline CDR1 is SGHNT and CDR2 YYREEE (reference sequence). CDR3 length: 16 residues. V was pared by 3 bases and J by 5 bases, with 3 bases of the junction left unmatched. The CDR3 sequence is CASSSGLAGGDNEQFF. Here the CDR3 DNA reads TGTGCCAGCAGCTCCGGACTAGCGGGGGGGGACAATGAGCAGTTCTTC. Combining the CDR3 with reference TRBV5-4 and TRBJ2-1 gives the whole variable domain ETGVTQSPTHLIKTRGQQVTLRCSSQSGHNTVSWYQQALGQGPQFIFQYYREEENGRGNFPPRFSGLQFPNYSSELNVNALELDDSALYLCASSSGLAGGDNEQFFGPGTRLTVL.

The chain uses TRBV18 and TRBJ1-1; possible D gene TRBD1, 5 bases. V was clipped by 5 bases and J by 1 base, with 11 bases between them. The CDR3 is 14 residues long. From germline, CDR1 is KGHSH and CDR2 LQKENI. CDR3 bases: TGTGCCAGCTCAATGGGGCTTCAGAACACTGAAGCTTTCTTT. This translates into CASSMGLQNTEAFF.

This clone was detected a few times. This chain links TRBV7-2 with TRBJ2-7, with D perhaps TRBD2 (6 bases). This CDR3 comprises 14 residues. V was shortened by 2 bases and J by 6 bases, with 14 bases between the two germline ends. Germline loops: CDR1 SGHTA, CDR2 FQGNSA. CDR3 region: CASSLPGTFREQYF. The CDR3 DNA reads TGTGCCAGCAGCTTACCCGGGACTTTCCGCGAGCAGTACTTC.

The chain links TRBV4-2 to TRBJ1-1; D may be TRBD1 (5 bases). CDR3 size: 13 residues. Between the trimmed V and J ends, which lost 3 bases and 3 bases, there was a span of 8 bases. Germline V gene data show CDR1 as LGHNA and CDR2 as YNFKEQ. CDR3 amino acids: CASSQQTDTEAFF. In DNA, the CDR3 is TGTGCCAGCAGCCAGCAGACAGACACTGAAGCTTTCTTT.

The chain combines TRBV5-1 with TRBJ2-2; D is uncertain. V was pared by 0 bases and J by 1 base, with 7 bases between. Germline-derived CDR1 and CDR2 are SGHRS and YFSETQ. The CDR3 consists of 15 residues. This chain's CDR3 is CASSLEARNTGELFF. CDR3 bases: TGCGCCAGCAGCTTGGAAGCCAGGAACACCGGGGAGCTGTTTTTT.

The chain couples TRBV28 to TRBJ1-1; D is possibly TRBD1 (5 bases). V shed 2 bases and J shed 7 bases, with 14 bases lying between them. CDR1 MDHEN and CDR2 SYDVKM come from the germline V gene. The CDR3 length is 14 residues. CDR3 protein: CASSLRAGANEAFF. The CDR3 DNA reads as TGTGCCAGCAGTTTAAGGGCCGGGGCAAATGAAGCTTTCTTT.

CDR3 nucleotides: TGTGCCTGGAGTGTACTCTGGACCAAAGCCTACGAGCAGTACTTC. It translates to CAWSVLWTKAYEQYF. V gene TRBV30 combines with J gene TRBJ2-7, with D uncertain. Germline CDR1 GTSNPN, CDR2 SVGIG (reference sequence). V was trimmed by 0 bases and J by 2 bases, leaving 14 bases between them. CDR3 length equals 15 residues.

This chain joins TRBV5-6 and TRBJ1-2; possible D gene TRBD1, 5 bases. Germline loops: CDR1 SGHDT, CDR2 YYEEEE. The CDR3 is made up of 12 amino acids. V shed 4 bases and J shed 8 bases, with 12 bases lying between them. CDR3: CASSPGVGGYTF. Written as DNA, the CDR3 is TGTGCCAGCAGCCCGGGGGTGGGCGGCTACACCTTC. Together with reference TRBV5-6 and TRBJ1-2, the CDR3 gives the full variable domain: DAGVTQSPTHLIKTRGQQVTLRCSPKSGHDTVSWYQQALGQGPQFIFQYYEEEERQRGNFPDRFSGHQFPNYSSELNVNALLLGDSALYLCASSPGVGGYTFGSGTRLTVV.

V usage is TRBV10-3 and J usage is TRBJ2-5; D may be TRBD2 (6 bases). V was pared by 4 bases and J by 5 bases, with 11 bases between. Per the germline V gene, CDR1 is ENHRY and CDR2 is SYGVKD. The CDR3 is 13 residues long. This CDR3 reads CAISATGVETQYF. CDR3 bases: TGTGCCATCAGTGCCACGGGGGTTGAGACCCAGTACTTC.

The CDR3 sequence is CASSRLGVGGELFF. The DNA of the CDR3 is TGTGCCAGCAGCCGTTTGGGGGTCGGCGGGGAGCTGTTTTTT. V is TRBV11-3 and J is TRBJ2-2; D tentatively reads TRBD1 or TRBD2 (5 bases each). Germline V gene sequence: CDR1 SGHNT, CDR2 YENEEA. Between the trimmed V and J ends, which lost 5 bases and 7 bases, there was a span of 14 bases. The CDR3 sequence is 14 residues long.

The J gene is TRBJ1-1, the V gene TRBV5-4; TRBD1 matches at 8 bases. The germline CDR1 and CDR2 sequences are SGHNT and YYREEE (reference sequence). The V and J ends lost 3 bases and 1 base, in that order; junction bases with no gene match: 11. CDR3 length: 17 amino acids. Written as DNA, the CDR3 is TGTGCCAGCAGCTCCGTCTCCGGGACAGGCGGGAACACTGAAGCTTTCTTT. The encoded protein is CASSSVSGTGGNTEAFF.

This clone was picked up a small number of times. In DNA form, the CDR3 reads TGCGCCAGCAGCCCATCGGGACAGGGGAGAACCATATATTTT. Its translation is CASSPSGQGRTIYF. The rearrangement joins TRBV4-1 to TRBJ1-3; 10 nucleotides align to TRBD1. Germline CDR1 MGHRA, CDR2 YSYEKL. The CDR3 length is 14 residues. Trimming took 4 bases from V and 10 from J; bases not matched to a gene: 7.

The V call is TRBV2, the J call TRBJ1-1; D is unclear. V lost 5 bases, J lost 1 base, and 8 bases lay in between. From germline, CDR1 is SNHLY and CDR2 FYNNEI. This CDR3 has 13 amino acids. For the CDR3, the DNA is TGTGCCAGCAGTAGGGAGCCGAACACTGAAGCTTTCTTT. This encodes CASSREPNTEAFF.

J is TRBJ2-3 and V is TRBV2; D not certain. V was cut by 8 bases and J by 3 bases, with 9 bases left in between. Germline V gene lookup returns CDR1 SNHLY and CDR2 FYNNEI. The CDR3 covers 12 residues. The chain's CDR3 is CASGWGTDTQYF. The CDR3 DNA follows: TGTGCCAGCGGGTGGGGTACAGATACGCAGTATTTT.

About this clone: Other DNA sequences from this sample encode an identical CDR3 as well. This chain links TRBV3-1 (or the pseudogene TRBV3-2) with TRBJ1-3; TRBD1 is a possible D gene (5 bases). Germline assignment: CDR1 LGHDT and CDR2 YNNKEL (reference sequence). The V end was cut by 1 base, the J end by 0 bases, with 13 bases between. The CDR3 runs 17 residues. For the CDR3, the DNA is TGTGCCAGCAGCCAAGTGGGGGGGTGGTTCTCTGGAAACACCATATATTTT. This codes for CASSQVGGWFSGNTIYF.

This clone is judged medium-sized (0.01 to 0.1%). J is TRBJ1-5 and V is TRBV19; possibly TRBD1 for D (6 bases). The CDR3 spans 14 residues. V was trimmed by 6 bases and J by 7 bases, leaving 16 bases between them. Germline lookup yields CDR1 LNHDA and CDR2 SQIVND (reference sequence). CDR3 DNA sequence: TGTGCCAGTAGGAGAGCAGGGGATGGGCAGCCCCAGCATTTT. Amino acids: CASRRAGDGQPQHF. Using reference TRBV19 and TRBJ1-5 for the parts outside the CDR3, the full variable domain is DGGITQSPKYLFRKEGQNVTLSCEQNLNHDAMYWYRQDPGQGLRLIYYSQIVNDFQKGDIAEGYSVSREKKESFPLTVTSAQKNPTAFYLCASRRAGDGQPQHFGDGTRLSIL.

The chain uses TRBV5-5 and TRBJ2-7, with unresolved D. The CDR3 is made up of 11 amino acids. The V and J ends lost 2 bases and 2 bases respectively, with 2 bases between them. Per the germline V gene, CDR1 is SGHKS and CDR2 is YYEKEE (reference sequence). The CDR3 here is CASSFTYEQYF. The CDR3 region has the DNA TGTGCCAGCAGCTTTACCTACGAGCAGTACTTC.

This clone was picked up a small number of times. V and J are TRBV25-1 and TRBJ2-2; D could derive from TRBD1 or TRBD2 (5 bases each). This CDR3 is built from 16 residues. Trimming cost V 3 bases and J 5 bases, with 16 bases left between them. Germline CDR1 MGHDK, CDR2 SYGVNS. CDR3 sequence (DNA): TGTGCCAGCAGTGAGTCAGGGACGGTCGAGACCGGGGAGCTGTTTTTT. Its protein product is CASSESGTVETGELFF.

The chain has TRBV18 and TRBJ2-1, with TRBD2 matching 12 bases. This CDR3 spans 16 amino acids. Germline V gene lookup returns CDR1 KGHSH and CDR2 LQKENI. The junction had 15 bases not matched to a gene; V was cut back by 6 bases and J by 12 bases. The CDR3 DNA reads as TGTGCCAGCTCGGAACGACTAGCGGGAGTTGGGGGTTGGCAGTTCTTC. Residues: CASSERLAGVGGWQFF. The variable domain in full, with the rest retrieved from reference TRBV18 and TRBJ2-1, is NAGVMQNPRHLVRRRGQEARLRCSPMKGHSHVYWYRQLPEEGLKFMVYLQKENIIDESGMPKERFSAEFPKEGPSILRIQQVVRGDSAAYFCASSERLAGVGGWQFFGPGTRLTVL.

The chain has TRBV5-6 and TRBJ1-1; D possibly corresponds to TRBD1 (6 bases). This CDR3 comprises 15 residues. Per germline, CDR1 SGHDT and CDR2 YYEEEE. With 2 bases removed from V and 4 bases from J, the gap between germline ends came to 15 bases. The CDR3 bases are TGTGCCAGCAGCTTCGCCATAGAGGGGGGCACTGAAGCTTTCTTT. This encodes CASSFAIEGGTEAFF. Using reference TRBV5-6 and TRBJ1-1 for the parts outside the CDR3, the full variable domain is DAGVTQSPTHLIKTRGQQVTLRCSPKSGHDTVSWYQQALGQGPQFIFQYYEEEERQRGNFPDRFSGHQFPNYSSELNVNALLLGDSALYLCASSFAIEGGTEAFFGQGTRLTVV.

This chain joins TRBV7-3 and TRBJ1-1; TRBD1 might be the D (5 bases). The CDR3 contains 13 residues. V lost 4 bases and J 1 base, leaving 7 bases between the germline ends. CDR1 and CDR2 (germline): SGHTA, FQGTGA. The CDR3 reads CASSSTGNTEAFF. CDR3 sequence (DNA): TGTGCCAGCAGCTCAACAGGGAACACTGAAGCTTTCTTT.

The rearrangement joins TRBV6-1 to TRBJ2-3; 12 bases are a match to TRBD2. This CDR3 region has 15 residues. V lost 2 bases and J lost 4; bases outside the gene matches: 1. The germline CDR1 and CDR2 sequences are MNHNS and SASEGT. CDR3 sequence (DNA): TGTGCCAGCAGTGAACTAGCGGGAGGGCCAGATACGCAGTATTTT. Residues: CASSELAGGPDTQYF.